The T cell receptor beta chain under discussion was sequenced for a study of regulatory T cells in long-lasting Graves disease. This clonotype showed up many times. The antigen is not known. HTBI primers from iRepertoire and Arm-PCR of CDR3 regions yielded the TCR beta libraries. In TCRdb, the multiplex PCR reads were re-called with MiXCR into one record per CDR3 protein. The sample records hundreds of thousands of distinct CDR3 sequences, approximately 15% being singletons. Overall study results and limits: Clonotypes that were public and shared totalled a few thousand in persistent patients versus 750 to 1,000 in new patients.

Time point indicated: newly diagnosed GD, antithyroid drugs for less than 3 months. From RNA extracted from PBMCs, the TCR library was made. Another study also made use of these data, one on T cells in Graves' hyperthyroidism and ophthalmopathy. As that report states: Uncontrolled infection, other autoimmune disease, pregnancy or lactation barred patients from enrollment. The blood repertoire included most of the expanded thyroid clonotypes above 0.001.

Here the sequenced sample was peripheral blood mononuclear cells (PBMCs), taken at new diagnosis, from a patient treated with antithyroid drugs. This receptor was identified in a man aged 35 to 55 with Graves disease.

The CDR3 DNA reads TGTGCCAGCAGGCGCCCCGGGACAGGACCCTACAATGAGCAGTTCTTC. It codes for CASRRPGTGPYNEQFF. This chain links TRBV12-3 or TRBV12-4 with TRBJ2-1; 8 nucleotides align to TRBD1. V shed 6 bases and J 2 bases; nucleotides not matched to a gene: 9. The CDR3 covers 16 residues.